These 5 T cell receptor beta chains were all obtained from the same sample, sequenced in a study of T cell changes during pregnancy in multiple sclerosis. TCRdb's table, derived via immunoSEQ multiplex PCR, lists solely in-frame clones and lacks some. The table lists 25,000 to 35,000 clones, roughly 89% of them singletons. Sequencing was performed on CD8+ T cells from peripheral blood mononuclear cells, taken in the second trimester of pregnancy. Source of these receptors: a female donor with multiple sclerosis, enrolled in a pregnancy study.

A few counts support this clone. In DNA, the CDR3 is TGTGCCAGCAGCGCAGGCACCGGGGAGCTGTTTTTT. It yields the protein CASSAGTGELFF. The V and J genes are TRBV7-9 and TRBJ2-2; D is unclear. This CDR3 has 12 amino acids. V lost 5 bases and J lost 4, with 5 bases in between. Looked up from germline, CDR1 is SEHNR and CDR2 is FQNEAQ (reference sequence).

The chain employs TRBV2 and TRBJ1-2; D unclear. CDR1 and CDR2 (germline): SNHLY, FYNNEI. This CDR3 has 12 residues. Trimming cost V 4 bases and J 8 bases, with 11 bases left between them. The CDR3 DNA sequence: TGTGCCAGCAGTGGCTCGCGCGAGGGCTACACCTTC. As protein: CASSGSREGYTF.

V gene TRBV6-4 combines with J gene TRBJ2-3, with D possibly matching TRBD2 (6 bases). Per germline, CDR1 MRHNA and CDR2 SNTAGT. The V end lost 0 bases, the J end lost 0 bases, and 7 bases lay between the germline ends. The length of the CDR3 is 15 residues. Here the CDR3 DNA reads TGTGCCAGCAGTGACTCGGCGGGGAGCACAGATACGCAGTATTTT. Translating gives CASSDSAGSTDTQYF.

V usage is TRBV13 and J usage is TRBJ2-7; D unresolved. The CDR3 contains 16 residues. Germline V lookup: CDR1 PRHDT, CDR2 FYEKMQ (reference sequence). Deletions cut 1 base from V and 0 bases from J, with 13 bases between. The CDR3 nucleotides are TGTGCCAGCAGCTTAGCTGATCGAAGGAGCTCCTACGAGCAGTACTTC. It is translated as CASSLADRRSSYEQYF.

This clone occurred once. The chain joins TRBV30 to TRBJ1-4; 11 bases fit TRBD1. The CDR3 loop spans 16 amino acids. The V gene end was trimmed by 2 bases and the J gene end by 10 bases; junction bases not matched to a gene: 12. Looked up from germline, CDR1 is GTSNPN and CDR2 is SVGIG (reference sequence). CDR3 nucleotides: TGTGCCTGGAGTCCAAGGGACAGGGGGAATCTAGTAAAACTGTTTTTT. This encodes CAWSPRDRGNLVKLFF.